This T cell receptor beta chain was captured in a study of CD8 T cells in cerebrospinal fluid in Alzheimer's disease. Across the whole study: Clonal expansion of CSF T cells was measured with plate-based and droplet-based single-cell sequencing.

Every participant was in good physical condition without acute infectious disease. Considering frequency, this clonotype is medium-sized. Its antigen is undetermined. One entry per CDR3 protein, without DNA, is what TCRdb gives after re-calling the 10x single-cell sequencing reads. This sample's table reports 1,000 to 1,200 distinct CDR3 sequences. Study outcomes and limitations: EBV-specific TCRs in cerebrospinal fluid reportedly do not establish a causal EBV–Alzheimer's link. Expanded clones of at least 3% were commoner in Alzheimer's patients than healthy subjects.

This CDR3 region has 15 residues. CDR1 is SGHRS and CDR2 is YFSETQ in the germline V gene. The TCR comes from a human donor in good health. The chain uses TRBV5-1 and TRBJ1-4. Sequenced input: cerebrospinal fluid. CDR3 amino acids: CASSLVAGSNEKLFF.